These 16 T cell receptor beta chains share one sample of origin, sequenced in a study of CD4 T cell repertoires in COVID-19. Libraries were prepared by immunoSEQ multiplex PCR; TCRdb keeps only in-frame clonotypes and omits some of them. The sample includes 70,000 to 95,000 clones, 83% of them seen just once. This specimen consisted of CD4+ T cells from peripheral blood, obtained after recovery from COVID-19. The receptor source for this set is a human donor who had COVID-19.

This chain's CDR3 is CAWSQPGRPGPLHF. The CDR3 DNA reads as TGTGCCTGGAGTCAGCCGGGACGGCCGGGACCCCTCCACTTT. The chain recombines TRBV30 with TRBJ1-6; D perhaps matches TRBD1 (5 bases). The CDR3 consists of 14 residues. CDR1 and CDR2 (germline): GTSNPN, SVGIG (reference sequence). V was trimmed by 2 bases and J by 12 bases, leaving 17 bases between them.

This rearrangement joins TRBV6-5 to TRBJ2-5; 12 bases agree with TRBD2. Unmatched junction bases numbered 10, after V lost 4 bases and J lost 7 bases. CDR3 length: 16 amino acids. Germline CDR1 reads MNHEY; CDR2 reads SVGAGI. The CDR3 DNA is TGTGCCAGCAGTTCTCTAGCGGGAGGGCCTGTAGGGACCCAGTACTTC. This sequence encodes CASSSLAGGPVGTQYF.

The V call is TRBV5-1, the J call TRBJ1-1; D not certain. V was pared by 4 bases and J by 3 bases, with 16 bases between. The CDR3 consists of 15 residues. The V gene's germline CDR1 is SGHRS and CDR2 YFSETQ. The CDR3 sequence is CASSHPTLGDTEAFF. The CDR3 bases are TGCGCCAGCAGCCACCCGACCCTGGGAGACACTGAAGCTTTCTTT.

CDR3 protein: CASSISRDTEAFF. The CDR3 coding sequence is TGTGCCAGTAGTATTAGTCGAGACACTGAAGCTTTCTTT. V and J are TRBV19 and TRBJ1-1; D ambiguous. The V gene lost 3 bases and the J gene lost 3 bases, with 8 bases spanning the gap. This CDR3 has 13 residues. CDR1 is LNHDA, CDR2 SQIVND, per germline (reference sequence).

The chain combines TRBV11-1 with TRBJ2-3; TRBD1 might be the D (6 bases). V was clipped by 6 bases and J by 0 bases, with 13 bases between them. This CDR3 region has 15 residues. Germline values: CDR1 SGHAT, CDR2 FQDESV (reference sequence). CDR3 residues: CASSLSGVSTDTQYF. CDR3 nucleotides: TGTGCCAGCAGTCTTTCAGGGGTGAGCACAGATACGCAGTATTTT. Looking up the rest from reference TRBV11-1 and TRBJ2-3 gives the full variable domain: EAEVAQSPRYKITEKSQAVAFWCDPISGHATLYWYRQILGQGPELLVQFQDESVVDDSQLPKDRFSAERLKGVDSTLKIQPAELGDSAMYLCASSLSGVSTDTQYFGPGTRLTVL.

The chain recombines TRBV3-1 (or the pseudogene TRBV3-2) with TRBJ2-1, with 12 nucleotides matching TRBD2. Germline assignment: CDR1 LGHDT and CDR2 YNNKEL (reference sequence). This CDR3 has 16 amino acids. V was clipped by 0 bases and J by 9 bases; unmatched bases: 6. CDR3 in DNA: TGTGCCAGCAGCCAAGAAATTGGACTAGCGGGGAGTGAGCAGTTCTTC. Amino acids: CASSQEIGLAGSEQFF.

The gene calls are TRBV18 and TRBJ2-1; a possible D gene is TRBD1 (6 bases). Germline V CDR1 and CDR2: KGHSH, LQKENI. With 4 bases removed from V and 4 bases from J, the gap between germline ends came to 14 bases. CDR3 length: 15 amino acids. Written as DNA, the CDR3 is TGTGCCAGCTCACTACAGGGATATAAATACAATGAGCAGTTCTTC. Protein sequence: CASSLQGYKYNEQFF.

The V gene is TRBV18, the J gene TRBJ2-7; a possible D gene is TRBD2 (5 bases). The CDR3 totals 14 residues. Between the trimmed V and J ends, which lost 3 bases and 2 bases, there was a span of 11 bases. Germline V gene data show CDR1 as KGHSH and CDR2 as LQKENI. The DNA of the CDR3 is TGTGCCAGCTCACCTCCGGGGAGTCCCTACGAGCAGTACTTC. It translates to CASSPPGSPYEQYF.

The chain has TRBV5-1 and TRBJ2-3, with D tentatively TRBD2 (6 bases). Germline V gives CDR1 SGHRS, CDR2 YFSETQ. The CDR3 loop spans 16 amino acids. Trimming shortened V by 3 bases and J by 0 bases, and 14 bases separated the two germline ends. CDR3 residues: CASSSLGGSSTDTQYF. In DNA form, the CDR3 reads TGCGCCAGCAGCTCCCTGGGGGGTTCGAGCACAGATACGCAGTATTTT.

V usage is TRBV6-1 and J usage is TRBJ2-5; TRBD2 matches 9 bases. With 2 bases clipped from V and 10 bases from J, the junction kept 2 bases outside the gene matches. The CDR3 runs to 12 residues. Per the germline V gene, CDR1 is MNHNS and CDR2 is SASEGT. CDR3 DNA sequence: TGTGCCAGCAGTGAACTAGCGGGACACCAGTACTTC. Translated, it gives CASSELAGHQYF.

The chain carries TRBV10-2 and TRBJ2-1, with D possibly called TRBD1 or TRBD2 (5 bases each). This CDR3 is built from 16 residues. Trimming removed 7 bases at V and 5 bases at J, with 21 bases between. Germline values: CDR1 WSHSY, CDR2 SAAADI. Written as DNA, the CDR3 is TGCGCCAGCACCTGGCGGGTAGGGGTGAACGACAATGAGCAGTTCTTC. Translated: CASTWRVGVNDNEQFF.

The rearrangement uses TRBV2 and TRBJ2-1, with 10 positions matching TRBD2. Trimming at V came to 11 bases and at J to 6 bases, leaving 13 bases not matched to a gene. This CDR3 region has 15 residues. The germline V gene encodes CDR1 SNHLY and CDR2 FYNNEI. The CDR3, as DNA: TGTGCCTTAAAAACCGGGACTAGCGAATCCAATGAGCAGTTCTTC. It is translated as CALKTGTSESNEQFF.

This chain uses TRBV7-7 with TRBJ2-1; TRBD1 matches 7 bases. The junction had 3 bases not matched to a gene; V was cut back by 5 bases and J by 5 bases. The CDR3 has 13 amino acids. The germline V gene encodes CDR1 SSHAT and CDR2 FNYEAQ (reference sequence). For the CDR3, the DNA is TGTGCCAGCAGCCCAGACAGGGACAATGAGCAGTTCTTC. Residues: CASSPDRDNEQFF.

Only one count was recorded for this clone. The chain has TRBV5-1 and TRBJ2-7; either TRBD1 or TRBD2 may fit D (5 bases each). This CDR3 is 14 amino acids long. Trimming removed 2 bases at V and 1 base at J, with 10 bases between. CDR1 and CDR2 (germline): SGHRS, YFSETQ. The CDR3 spells CASSFRDGSYEQYF. CDR3 in DNA: TGCGCCAGCAGCTTCCGGGACGGATCCTACGAGCAGTACTTC.

The V call is TRBV7-9, the J call TRBJ2-1, with D possibly TRBD2 on 6 matching bases. V lost 6 bases, J lost 9 bases, and 18 bases lay in between. Germline assignment: CDR1 SEHNR and CDR2 FQNEAQ (reference sequence). The length of the CDR3 is 14 residues. The DNA for the CDR3 is TGTGCCAGCAGAAAGGACGGAGGGCCTGGTGAGCAGTTCTTC. Protein product: CASRKDGGPGEQFF.

This clone was found once. The genes are TRBV10-3 and TRBJ2-1; 12 bases are a match to TRBD2. The CDR3 spans 14 residues. Germline CDR1 is ENHRY and CDR2 is SYGVKD. V was pared by 6 bases and J by 9 bases, with 6 bases of the junction left unmatched. CDR3 amino acids: CAIRETSGSPEQFF. DNA of the CDR3: TGTGCCATCAGGGAGACTAGCGGGAGTCCTGAGCAGTTCTTC.